This T cell receptor (beta chain) was found in a study of brain T cells in children with intractable seizures (dated by TCRdb to about 2021). The study in broad terms: As a first screen for immune gene transcripts, resected brain tissue from roughly 57 pediatric epilepsy surgery cases was run on a NanoString immunology panel. Eight of the 12 selected surgery cases also had pre-surgery blood sequenced, which left four cases with brain tissue only. Points the paper makes about the study in general: Because sequencing depth differed between pre- and post-surgery blood, the absence of clones from the pre-surgery sample may reflect undersampling. Viral specificity was inferred only from CDR3 sequence similarity, and patients' HCMV serostatus was unknown.

V is pared back by 6 bases and J by 6 bases, with 12 bases lying between the germline termini. The CDR3 has 12 amino acids, counting the end cysteine and phenylalanine. The sequence is cut down to CDR3 DNA, 36 bases in frame from base 1. As encoded in the germline V gene, CDR1 is MNHEY while CDR2 is SVGEGT. TCR beta chain sequences were generated from genomic DNA using the immunoSEQ assay. Turning to the authors' computational methods: CDR3 sequences that did not begin with the conserved framework cysteine at position 104 were removed manually. To get clonality, the normalized Shannon's Diversity Index was subtracted from one, giving values from 0 (maximal diversity) to 1 (oligoclonal). Chi-squared comparison-of-proportions tests assessed whether the same CDR3 differed in frequency between samples, such as brain versus blood. Public clonotypes were found through immuneACCESS searches, while the VDJdb browser was used to judge similarity to known antiviral clonotypes. TCRdb retrieved this table from immuneACCESS and kept in-frame rearrangements only. Not all clones are present; in checked studies, unresolved V genes account for under half, and no reason is known for the remainder. V and J calls plus clone size are reproduced from that table; the DNA served to infer D and trimming. The sample includes roughly 120,000 clones, with 85% to 95% observed a single time. Clones ranked in the top ten supply approximately 3.9% of the sample.

In light of the paper, this sample's time point label describes: resected brain tissue, or blood drawn just prior to surgery. The surgery cases that showed the highest brain T cell transcript signatures were chosen for TCR beta chain sequencing of brain tissue, and of blood when it was available. Prior to surgery, the patients had been treated with at least one anti-epileptic drug. TCR-sequenced patients were children with drug-resistant epilepsy due to tuberous sclerosis complex, focal cortical dysplasia, Rasmussen encephalitis or hemimegalencephaly. The blood samples were collected right before the epilepsy surgery. The Monarch genomic DNA purification kit was used to extract bulk genomic DNA from unsorted brain tissue and from whole blood. With respect to this clone: Its antigen specificity is not known. No much larger clonotype is one base removed from it; base qualities were not supplied.

The source of this sequence is a boy under two years old with hemimegalencephaly and intractable seizures. The chain employs TRBV6-2 or TRBV6-3 and TRBJ2-7; a weak D assignment points to TRBD1 (6 bases agree). The specimen comprised peripheral blood, sampled at surgery. The DNA sequence is TGTGCCAGCAGCTTAGGGACAATCGAGCAGTACTTC. Its translation reads: CASSLGTIEQYF.